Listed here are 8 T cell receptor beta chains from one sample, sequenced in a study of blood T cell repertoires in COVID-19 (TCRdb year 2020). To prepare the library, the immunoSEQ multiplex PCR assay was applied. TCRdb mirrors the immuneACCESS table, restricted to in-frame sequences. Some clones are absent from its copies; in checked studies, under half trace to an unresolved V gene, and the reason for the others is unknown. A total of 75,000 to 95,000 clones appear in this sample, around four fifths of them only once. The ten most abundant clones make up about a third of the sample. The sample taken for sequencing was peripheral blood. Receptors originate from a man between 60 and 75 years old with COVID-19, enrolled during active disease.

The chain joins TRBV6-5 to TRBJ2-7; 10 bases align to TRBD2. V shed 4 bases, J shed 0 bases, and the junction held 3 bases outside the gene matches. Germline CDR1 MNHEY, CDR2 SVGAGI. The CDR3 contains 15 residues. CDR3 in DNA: TGTGCCAGCAGTTCAAGCGGGGGGGGCTCCTACGAGCAGTACTTC. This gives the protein CASSSSGGGSYEQYF.

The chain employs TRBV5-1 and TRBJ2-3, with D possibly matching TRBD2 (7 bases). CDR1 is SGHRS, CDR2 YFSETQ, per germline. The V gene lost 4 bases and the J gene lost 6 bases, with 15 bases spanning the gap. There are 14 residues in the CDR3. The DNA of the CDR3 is TGCGCCAGCAGCGGCGCGGGGGCATTGGATACGCAGTATTTT. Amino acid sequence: CASSGAGALDTQYF.

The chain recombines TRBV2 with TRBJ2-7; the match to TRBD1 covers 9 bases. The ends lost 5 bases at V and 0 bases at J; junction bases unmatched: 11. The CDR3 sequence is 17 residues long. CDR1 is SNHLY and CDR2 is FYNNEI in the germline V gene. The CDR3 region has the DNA TGTGCCAGCAGTTTACCCCTTACGGGACAGGGCTCCTACGAGCAGTACTTC. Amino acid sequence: CASSLPLTGQGSYEQYF.

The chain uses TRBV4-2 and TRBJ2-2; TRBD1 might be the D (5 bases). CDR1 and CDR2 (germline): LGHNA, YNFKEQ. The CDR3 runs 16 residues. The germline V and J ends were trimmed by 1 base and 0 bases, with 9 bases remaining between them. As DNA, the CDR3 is TGTGCCAGCAGCCAAGGTGGACAAACGAACACCGGGGAGCTGTTTTTT. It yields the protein CASSQGGQTNTGELFF.

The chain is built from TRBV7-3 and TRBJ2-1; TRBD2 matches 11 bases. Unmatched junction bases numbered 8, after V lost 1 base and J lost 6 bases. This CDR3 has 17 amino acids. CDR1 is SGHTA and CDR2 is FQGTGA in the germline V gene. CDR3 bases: TGTGCCAGCAGCTTAATAGCTAGCGGGAGGATGGGCAATGAGCAGTTCTTC. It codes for CASSLIASGRMGNEQFF.

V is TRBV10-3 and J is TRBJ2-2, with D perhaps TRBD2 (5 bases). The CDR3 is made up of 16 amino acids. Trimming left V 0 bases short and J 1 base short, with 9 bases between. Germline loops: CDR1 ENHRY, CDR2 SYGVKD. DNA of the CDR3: TGTGCCATCAGTGAGTCTCGGACTCTGAACACCGGGGAGCTGTTTTTT. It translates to CAISESRTLNTGELFF.

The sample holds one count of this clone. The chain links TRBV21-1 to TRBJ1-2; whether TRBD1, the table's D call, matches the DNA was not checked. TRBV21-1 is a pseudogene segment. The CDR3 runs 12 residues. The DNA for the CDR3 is TGTGCCAGCAGGGTGACAGGGTATGGCTACACCTTC. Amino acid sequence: CASRVTGYGYTF.

The CDR3 protein is CASRGPRDRDTEAFF. The CDR3 DNA reads TGTGCCAGTAGAGGACCCCGGGACAGAGACACTGAAGCTTTCTTT. The chain is built from TRBV19 and TRBJ1-1; 7 bases line up with TRBD1. J gave up 3 bases and V 6 bases, and 10 bases lay outside the gene matches. The CDR3 sequence is 15 residues long. Looked up from germline, CDR1 is LNHDA and CDR2 is SQIVND (reference sequence). Full variable domain (outside the CDR3, taken from reference TRBV19 and TRBJ1-1): DGGITQSPKYLFRKEGQNVTLSCEQNLNHDAMYWYRQDPGQGLRLIYYSQIVNDFQKGDIAEGYSVSREKKESFPLTVTSAQKNPTAFYLCASRGPRDRDTEAFFGQGTRLTVV.